This TCR beta chain was captured in a study of T cell changes during pregnancy in multiple sclerosis. Germline loops: CDR1 WNHNN, CDR2 SYGVQD (reference sequence). The CDR3 loop spans 16 amino acids. Trimming removed 2 bases from V and 11 bases from J; junction bases left unmatched: 14. Sequencing was performed with immunoSEQ multiplex PCR; in TCRdb, only in-frame clones are kept and a portion is missing. The sample carries 60,000 to 85,000 clones, roughly 90% recorded once. The chain links TRBV10-1 to TRBJ2-1; 8 nucleotides align to TRBD2. This TCR derives from a female donor in good health, enrolled as a control in a pregnancy study. The sample here was peripheral blood, taken after pregnancy. The CDR3: CASSEEGAGEVRKQFF. CDR3 nucleotides: TGCGCCAGCAGTGAGGAGGGAGCGGGAGAGGTCAGGAAGCAGTTCTTC.